These T cell receptor beta chains were read from a single sample in a study of T cells in localized non-small cell lung cancer. Here immunoSEQ multiplex PCR was the method, and the copy in TCRdb shows in-frame clones only, minus some. The data contain about 1,700 clones, 20% to 25% of them singletons. The sample in question was lung tumor tissue, obtained before any cancer treatment. The receptors were gathered from a male donor older than 55 with stage I lung adenocarcinoma. The CDR3 runs from the conserved cysteine through the conserved F or W. Each record gives: clone size, J gene, D gene, V gene, CDR3 DNA, CDR3 protein. The D gene is left open where the match is weak. The listing skips clone size in some rows; elsewhere it reads once, few, many or a size class.

clone_size: -; j_call: TRBJ2-7; d_call: TRBD1; v_call: TRBV19; cdr3_nt: TGTGCCAGTAGCGTGAAGACAGGGGGCCCCTACGAGCAGTACTTC; cdr3_aa: CASSVKTGGPYEQYF
clone_size: -; j_call: TRBJ1-5; d_call: -; v_call: TRBV9; cdr3_nt: TGTGCCAGCAGCGTAGGGACGGATCAGCCCCAGCATTTT; cdr3_aa: CASSVGTDQPQHF
clone_size: once; j_call: TRBJ2-1; d_call: TRBD2; v_call: TRBV19; cdr3_nt: TGTGCCAGTAGTACTTCTCGGGACCCCCGGGGGGATGAGCAGTTCTTC; cdr3_aa: CASSTSRDPRGDEQFF
clone_size: few; j_call: TRBJ1-1; d_call: TRBD1; v_call: TRBV11-3; cdr3_nt: TGTGCCAGCAGCTCCGGACAGGGAGGATTGAGTGAAGCTTTCTTT; cdr3_aa: CASSSGQGGLSEAFF
clone_size: -; j_call: TRBJ1-1; d_call: -; v_call: TRBV6-8; cdr3_nt: TGTGCCAGCAGAGAGGGGGGTAACACTGAAGCTTTCTTT; cdr3_aa: CASREGGNTEAFF
clone_size: few; j_call: TRBJ2-7; d_call: -; v_call: TRBV11-3; cdr3_nt: TGTGCCAGCAGCTTAGAAGGAGTTCAAGGGGCGTGGGAGCAGTACTTC; cdr3_aa: CASSLEGVQGAWEQYF
clone_size: -; j_call: TRBJ2-1; d_call: -; v_call: TRBV10-2; cdr3_nt: TGCGCCAGCAGTGAGTCATCTTGGGATGAGCAGTTCTTC; cdr3_aa: CASSESSWDEQFF
clone_size: medium-sized; j_call: TRBJ2-5; d_call: TRBD2; v_call: TRBV6-8; cdr3_nt: TGTGCCAGCAGTGTAGCGGGATTCTTAGAGACCCAGTACTTC; cdr3_aa: CASSVAGFLETQYF
clone_size: -; j_call: TRBJ2-3; d_call: TRBD1; v_call: TRBV19; cdr3_nt: TGTGCCAGTAGAAGGGACAGGGGTAAGCAAGATACGCAGTATTTT; cdr3_aa: CASRRDRGKQDTQYF
clone_size: -; j_call: TRBJ2-7; d_call: -; v_call: TRBV5-1; cdr3_nt: TGCGCCAGCAGCCCGGGACTTCCAAGCCACGAGCAGTACTTC; cdr3_aa: CASSPGLPSHEQYF
clone_size: few; j_call: TRBJ2-5; d_call: TRBD2; v_call: TRBV5-1; cdr3_nt: TGCGCCAGCAGCTTGACGGGAGGCAACCAAGAGACCCAGTACTTC; cdr3_aa: CASSLTGGNQETQYF
clone_size: few; j_call: TRBJ2-7; d_call: TRBD2; v_call: TRBV28; cdr3_nt: TGTGCCAGCAGTCTCTCGGGGGAGGGCAGGTGGTACGAGCAGTACTTC; cdr3_aa: CASSLSGEGRWYEQYF
clone_size: -; j_call: TRBJ2-3; d_call: TRBD2; v_call: TRBV30; cdr3_nt: TGTGCCTGGAGTTGGTGGGAGGGCCCGGATACGCAGTATTTT; cdr3_aa: CAWSWWEGPDTQYF
clone_size: few; j_call: TRBJ1-5; d_call: -; v_call: TRBV19; cdr3_nt: TGTGCCAGTAGCCCCGGGCCCAATCAGCCCCAGCATTTT; cdr3_aa: CASSPGPNQPQHF
clone_size: medium-sized; j_call: TRBJ2-3; d_call: TRBD1; v_call: TRBV11-3; cdr3_nt: TGTGCCAGCAGCCCACAGGGGGCAACAGATACGCAGTATTTT; cdr3_aa: CASSPQGATDTQYF
clone_size: -; j_call: TRBJ1-2; d_call: TRBD1; v_call: TRBV11-3; cdr3_nt: TGTGCCAGCAGCTTAAACAGGGGTAACTATGGCTACACCTTC; cdr3_aa: CASSLNRGNYGYTF
clone_size: -; j_call: TRBJ2-1; d_call: TRBD2; v_call: TRBV11-3; cdr3_nt: TGTGCCAGCAGCGCAGACCCCCGACTAGCGGGAGGACGGAATGAGCAGTTCTTC; cdr3_aa: CASSADPRLAGGRNEQFF
clone_size: -; j_call: TRBJ2-6; d_call: -; v_call: TRBV28; cdr3_nt: TGTGCCGCACAGAGCTCTGGGGCCAACGTCCTGACTTTC; cdr3_aa: CAAQSSGANVLTF
clone_size: -; j_call: TRBJ1-1; d_call: -; v_call: TRBV19; cdr3_nt: TGTGCCAGTAGAAGTGACGGCGGGGACACTGAAGCTTTCTTT; cdr3_aa: CASRSDGGDTEAFF
clone_size: few; j_call: TRBJ2-7; d_call: -; v_call: TRBV29-1; cdr3_nt: TGCAGCGTTGGTCAGGGGAGCTACGAGCAGTACTTC; cdr3_aa: CSVGQGSYEQYF
clone_size: once; j_call: TRBJ1-1; d_call: -; v_call: TRBV5-1; cdr3_nt: TGCGCCAGCAGCTTGGATCACAGATTTGGTGAAGCTTTCTTT; cdr3_aa: CASSLDHRFGEAFF
clone_size: few; j_call: TRBJ2-1; d_call: TRBD2; v_call: TRBV5-1; cdr3_nt: TGCGCCAGCAGCTTGGGGGAGGGAGGCGTCTATGAGCAGTTCTTC; cdr3_aa: CASSLGEGGVYEQFF
clone_size: few; j_call: TRBJ1-2; d_call: TRBD1; v_call: TRBV2; cdr3_nt: TGTGCCAGCGGGGGGACAGGGAATAACTATGGCTACACCTTC; cdr3_aa: CASGGTGNNYGYTF
clone_size: few; j_call: TRBJ1-5; d_call: TRBD1; v_call: TRBV6-8; cdr3_nt: TGTGCCAGCAGTTGGACAGGGAGGGGTCAGCCCCAGCATTTT; cdr3_aa: CASSWTGRGQPQHF
clone_size: medium-sized; j_call: TRBJ2-7; d_call: TRBD2; v_call: TRBV11-3; cdr3_nt: TGTGCCAGCAGCTACTTAGCGGGGGGATTCTCCTACGAGCAGTACTTC; cdr3_aa: CASSYLAGGFSYEQYF
clone_size: few; j_call: TRBJ1-4; d_call: -; v_call: TRBV9; cdr3_nt: TGTGCCAGCAGCCTCGGGGGGCAGTCTAATGAAAAACTGTTTTTT; cdr3_aa: CASSLGGQSNEKLFF
clone_size: -; j_call: TRBJ1-5; d_call: TRBD1; v_call: TRBV19; cdr3_nt: TGTGCCAGTAGCGGGGGTGACAGGGTCAATCAGCCCCAGCATTTT; cdr3_aa: CASSGGDRVNQPQHF
clone_size: -; j_call: TRBJ2-5; d_call: TRBD2; v_call: TRBV28; cdr3_nt: TGTGCCAGCAGTTCCCCCTTGACTAGCGGGAGACAAGAGACCCAGTACTTC; cdr3_aa: CASSSPLTSGRQETQYF